This T cell receptor (beta chain) was observed in a study of T cells in Graves' hyperthyroidism and ophthalmopathy. Study-wide background: Once the initial diagnosis was made, peripheral blood was obtained before any treatment.

Diagnoses rested on clinical symptoms, serum thyroxine and TRAb, thyroid ultrasound and orbital computed tomography. Study-wide points: Stable hyperthyroidism and ophthalmopathy were separated using 13 V-J signatures. Most clonotypes expanded in the thyroid (above 0.001) were also present in blood.

The length of the CDR3 is 17 residues. CDR1 MNHNS and CDR2 SASEGT come from the germline V gene. With 8 bases removed from V and 2 bases from J, the gap between germline ends came to 21 bases. As for this clonotype: Its antigen is currently unknown.

From RNA transcripts, TCR beta CDR3 regions were amplified. An initial round of RT-PCR targeting the TCR CDR3 relied on the HTBI primer set. A single record per CDR3 protein comes from TCRdb applying MiXCR to the multiplex PCR reads. The data contain under 600,000 distinct CDR3 sequences, about a sixth of them singletons. What was sequenced was blood. This sequence was found in a middle-aged woman with Graves' ophthalmopathy. The chain uses TRBV6-1 and TRBJ2-2; the D gene is possibly TRBD2 (6 bases). The CDR3: CASFNTLSGLNTGELFF. CDR3 bases: TGTGCCAGCTTTAATACACTTTCGGGACTCAACACCGGGGAGCTGTTTTTT.